This is a list of T cell receptor beta chains from one sample in a study of shared clonotypes between healthy human individuals. Generated by immunoSEQ multiplex PCR, the TCRdb table keeps only in-frame clones and is missing some. This table has 2 million to 2.5 million clones, over 85% appearing once. The sample taken for sequencing was naive CD4+ T cells from PBMCs. The receptors originated from a young man in good health. Some clones in this sample may be carry-over from other donors' samples. Both conserved end residues are part of each CDR3. Each record gives: J gene, D gene, clone size, V gene, CDR3 DNA, CDR3 protein. D genes are given only for firm matches. Size values are once, few and many counts, or a class for expanded clones, and some rows have none.

J: TRBJ1-5
D: .
size: .
V: TRBV10-2
DNA: TGCGCCAGCAGTGAGGTGAGGGGAAGAAGGAATCAGCCCCAGCATTTT
CDR3: CASSEVRGRRNQPQHF

J: TRBJ2-3
D: .
size: .
V: TRBV5-1
DNA: TGCGCCAGCAGACAGGCAGGTACAGATACGCAGTATTTT
CDR3: CASRQAGTDTQYF

J: TRBJ1-1
D: .
size: .
V: TRBV28
DNA: TGTGCCAGCAGTTTACTGCTGAACACTGAAGCTTTCTTT
CDR3: CASSLLLNTEAFF

J: TRBJ2-5
D: .
size: .
V: TRBV28
DNA: TGTGCCAGCAGTAACACCGAGACCCAGTACTTC
CDR3: CASSNTETQYF

J: TRBJ2-3
D: .
size: once
V: TRBV9
DNA: TGTGCCAGCAGCGCACAACTTGCTAGCACAGATACGCAGTATTTT
CDR3: CASSAQLASTDTQYF

J: TRBJ1-2
D: TRBD1
size: .
V: TRBV6-1
DNA: TGTGCCAGCTATAGGACAGGGGTTTCCTATGGCTACACCTTC
CDR3: CASYRTGVSYGYTF

J: TRBJ1-3
D: .
size: .
V: TRBV6-1
DNA: TGTGCCAGCAGTGAAGCATACGGGGAGGGGGTTTCTGGAAACACCATATATTTT
CDR3: CASSEAYGEGVSGNTIYF

J: TRBJ1-3
D: .
size: .
V: TRBV6-1
DNA: TGTGCCAGCAGTGGCCATCTCACGAGCTCTGGAAACACCATATATTTT
CDR3: CASSGHLTSSGNTIYF

J: TRBJ2-5
D: .
size: .
V: TRBV7-9
DNA: TGTGCCAGCGGAACAGGGGACTATTTTCAGACCCAGTACTTC
CDR3: CASGTGDYFQTQYF

J: TRBJ1-3
D: .
size: .
V: TRBV2
DNA: TGTGCCAGCAGCTATTCTACAAGTTTGGGTGGAAACACCATATATTTT
CDR3: CASSYSTSLGGNTIYF

J: TRBJ2-5
D: .
size: .
V: TRBV30
DNA: TGTGCCTGGGGAGGGACCCAGTACCAAGAGACCCAGTACTTC
CDR3: CAWGGTQYQETQYF

J: TRBJ1-1
D: .
size: .
V: TRBV18
DNA: TGTGCCAGCTCACTGGGGAAAAACACTGAAGCTTTCTTT
CDR3: CASSLGKNTEAFF

J: TRBJ2-2
D: .
size: .
V: TRBV4-2
DNA: TGTGCCAGCAAAAAGGACCCCCGGGGCGGGGAGCTGTTTTTT
CDR3: CASKKDPRGGELFF